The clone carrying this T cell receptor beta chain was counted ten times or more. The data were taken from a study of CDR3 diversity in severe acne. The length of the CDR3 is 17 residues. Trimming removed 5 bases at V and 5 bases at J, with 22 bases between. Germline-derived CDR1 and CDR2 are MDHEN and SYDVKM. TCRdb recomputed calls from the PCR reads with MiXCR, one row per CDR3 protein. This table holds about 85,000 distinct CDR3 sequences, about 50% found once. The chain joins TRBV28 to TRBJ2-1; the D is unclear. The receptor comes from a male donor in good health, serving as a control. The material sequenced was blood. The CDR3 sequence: CASSPPGSRRINNEQFF. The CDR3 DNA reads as TGTGCCAGCAGTCCCCCTGGTAGCCGTCGAATAAACAATGAGCAGTTCTTC.